Below are 5 T cell receptor beta chains sequenced from a single sample in a study of B cell selection in AIRE deficiency. CD4+CD127+ cells were sorted as the conventional CD4 T cells. Assay used: immunoSEQ multiplex PCR; TCRdb lists only in-frame clones, some missing. The sample holds some 25,000 clones; approximately 96% are singletons and the top ten take around 0.17%. The sequencing input was CD4+CD127+ conventional T cells sorted from PBMCs. All receptors derive from a human donor in good health.

This rearrangement joins TRBV7-8 to TRBJ2-1; D may match TRBD1 or TRBD2 (5 bases each). The ends were cut back, 3 bases at V and 1 base at J, with 16 bases in the middle. The CDR3 totals 17 residues. The germline CDR1 and CDR2 sequences are SGHVS and FQNEAQ. This CDR3 is CASSLVEGWASYNEQFF. In DNA, the CDR3 is TGTGCCAGCAGCTTGGTCGAGGGGTGGGCATCCTACAATGAGCAGTTCTTC.

This chain links TRBV7-9 with TRBJ2-3; D ambiguous. Germline CDR1 is SEHNR and CDR2 is FQNEAQ (reference sequence). V lost 1 base and J 6 bases, leaving 14 bases between the germline ends. The CDR3 is 15 amino acids. CDR3 DNA sequence: TGTGCCAGCAGCTTAGATAGGACGGCTGAGGATACGCAGTATTTT. Its protein is CASSLDRTAEDTQYF.

The J gene is TRBJ2-7, the V gene TRBV6-1; D is uncertain. The CDR3 has 15 amino acids. The germline V gene has CDR1 MNHNS and CDR2 SASEGT. V was clipped by 4 bases and J by 0 bases, with 13 bases between them. CDR3 bases: TGTGCCAGCAGTGGATGGCCGTCGAGCTCCTACGAGCAGTACTTC. It translates to CASSGWPSSSYEQYF.

The count of this clone is one. V gene TRBV23-1 combines with J gene TRBJ2-1; 11 bases agree with TRBD1. TRBV23-1 is annotated as an ORF whose role is uncertain. The CDR3 totals 14 residues. Trimming cost V 7 bases and J 6 bases; bases outside gene matches: 5. The CDR3 bases are TGCGCCAGCAATACCGGGACAGGGGGCAATGAGCAGTTCTTC. Translating gives CASNTGTGGNEQFF.

This clone was detected once. V and J are TRBV6-1 and TRBJ2-3; unclear D gene. This CDR3 spans 13 amino acids. From germline, CDR1 is MNHNS and CDR2 SASEGT. Trimming removed 4 bases at V and 2 bases at J, with 7 bases between. In nucleotides, the CDR3 is TGTGCCAGCAGTGGGCAAAACACAGATACGCAGTATTTT. Encoded protein: CASSGQNTDTQYF.